The T cell receptor beta chain under discussion was sequenced for a study of response to subunit inactivated influenza vaccine (dated by TCRdb to 2017 to 2018). Broadly, across the study: Deep quantitative T cell receptor repertoire profiling was used in the study to track responses to a trivalent subunit inactivated influenza vaccine.

General findings and caveats noted by the study authors: The authors suggested that each seasonal influenza vaccination may recruit only a limited number of new T cells.

Details on this clonotype: Its cognate antigen has yet to be identified. No base quality values were provided; no much bigger clone lies one nucleotide off.

The library was produced with RT-PCR. The sequencer listed for this sample is Illumina HiSeq 2500. TCRdb ran its own pipeline on the public reads, namely fastp trimming at Q25 and MiXCR clone calling, and kept in-frame beta chains. Each entry merges the rows of one CDR3 protein and shows their most common DNA and genes. Counted in this sample were 860,000 or so distinct CDR3 sequences; 21% of them appeared once. The ten biggest clones cover more than 8.5% of the sample. From a lookup of the germline V gene, CDR1 and CDR2 are LGHNA and YSLEER. CDR3 length: 16 amino acids, cysteine to phenylalanine. Only the CDR3 DNA is retained, 48 bases long and in frame from the first base. Deletion took 0 bases off V and 6 bases off J, with a span of 15 bases between the germline ends.

The chain is encoded by TRBV4-3 joined to TRBJ2-1; the D gene could be either TRBD1 or TRBD2, each agreeing at 5 bases. The sample here was PBMCs from blood, taken about 5 days after vaccination. This TCR derives from a man between 45 and 60 years old who received an inactivated influenza vaccine. Donor details come from another sample of the same person, matched by shared clones. CDR3 region: CASSQDKDIGANEQFF. The DNA is as follows: TGCGCCAGCAGCCAAGATAAGGACATCGGGGCCAATGAGCAGTTCTTC.